The clone carrying this T cell receptor (beta chain) was counted ten times or more. Its antigen is undetermined. Molecular-barcoded quantitative 5'-RACE produced these TCR beta libraries. TCRdb reprocessed the 5' RACE reads via MiXCR and lists one record per CDR3 protein. The data contain some 330,000 distinct CDR3 sequences, 7% to 9% of them singletons. The sample originates from a study of CD8 T cells in ankylosing spondylitis. Findings of the study overall: Ankylosing spondylitis blood seemed to carry a telltale TCR beta motif made of eight or nine highly homologous variants. Clones linked to disease were reported to show significant enrichment in matched ankylosing spondylitis synovial fluid. CD8+ by phenotype, disease-linked clones were relatively rare in peripheral blood. A number of the motif variants had already been described in reactive arthritis synovial fluid and blood.

V lost 4 bases and J lost 4, with 11 bases in between. Germline-derived CDR1 and CDR2 are SGHRS and YFSETQ. There are 14 residues in the CDR3. The sequence was obtained from a male donor with ankylosing spondylitis. The sequenced sample was blood, either unsorted or a sorted T cell fraction (not recorded which). The V call is TRBV5-1, the J call TRBJ2-2; D is uncertain. CDR3 in DNA: TGCGCCAGCAGCCTGACCGTAATCACCGGGGAGCTGTTTTTT. This translates into CASSLTVITGELFF.